This T cell receptor (beta chain) originates from a study of blood T cell repertoires in COVID-19. Background on the study: Material from acute and convalescent COVID-19 was sourced from the United States, Italy and Spain.

As handled by the study authors: Reference gene primer amplification yielded estimated nucleated cell counts. Clones were read by immunoSEQ multiplex PCR, and TCRdb kept only the in-frame ones, dropping some. That table furnishes V, J and clone size, whereas the DNA furnished D and trimming. The data hold about 260,000 clones, with approximately 86% observed a single time. Seattle researchers signed up patients amid active infection and tracked them longitudinally. Trimming took 2 bases from V and 4 from J, leaving 12 bases between them. This CDR3 region has 14 residues. Per the germline V gene, CDR1 is SGHNT and CDR2 is YYREEE (reference sequence).

Source material: peripheral blood. This chain links TRBV5-4 with TRBJ1-2, with D unresolved. The receptor comes from a woman aged 55-70 years with COVID-19, enrolled during active disease. The CDR3: CASSLLDQVYGYTF. In nucleotides, the CDR3 is TGTGCCAGCAGCTTACTAGACCAAGTCTATGGCTACACCTTC.